These 17 T cell receptor beta chains were sequenced from one sample in a study of blood T cell repertoires in COVID-19. Measured with immunoSEQ multiplex PCR; TCRdb has only the in-frame clones, and not every one. This sample has roughly 150,000 clones, with more than 75% found just once. The sample consisted of peripheral blood. All receptors derive from a man aged 45-60 years who had recovered from COVID-19.

This chain connects TRBV10-1 to TRBJ2-2; perhaps TRBD1 as D (5 bases). Trimming took 2 bases from V and 4 from J, leaving 23 bases between them. Germline V gene data show CDR1 as WNHNN and CDR2 as SYGVQD (reference sequence). The CDR3 is made up of 19 amino acids. The CDR3 sequence: CASSEEDTDSASSTGELFF. CDR3 DNA sequence: TGCGCCAGCAGTGAGGAGGACACCGACTCCGCCTCCTCCACCGGGGAGCTGTTTTTT.

The chain's CDR3 is CASRLWRRKNTEAFF. The CDR3 DNA is TGTGCCAGCAGGCTGTGGAGACGGAAAAACACTGAAGCTTTCTTT. The chain employs TRBV5-6 and TRBJ1-1; D is unclear. Germline lookup yields CDR1 SGHDT and CDR2 YYEEEE. V lost 5 bases and J lost 2, with 16 bases in between. The CDR3 sequence is 15 residues long. Full variable domain (rest looked up from reference TRBV5-6 and TRBJ1-1): DAGVTQSPTHLIKTRGQQVTLRCSPKSGHDTVSWYQQALGQGPQFIFQYYEEEERQRGNFPDRFSGHQFPNYSSELNVNALLLGDSALYLCASRLWRRKNTEAFFGQGTRLTVV.

This rearrangement joins TRBV5-1 to TRBJ1-2; TRBD1 agrees at 8 bases. V gave up 0 bases and J gave up 6 bases; unmatched junction bases: 1. The CDR3 is made up of 13 amino acids. Germline lookup yields CDR1 SGHRS and CDR2 YFSETQ. The CDR3 spells CASSLGTGNGYTF. The CDR3 nucleotides read TGCGCCAGCAGCTTGGGGACAGGGAATGGCTACACCTTC.

V is TRBV6-6 and J is TRBJ2-7, with D unresolved. CDR3 length: 12 amino acids. Deletions cut 7 bases from V and 2 bases from J, with 9 bases between. Germline V CDR1 and CDR2: MNHNY, SVGAGI (reference sequence). The CDR3 region has the DNA TGTGCCAGCAACCGCTATACCTACGAGCAGTACTTC. Translation: CASNRYTYEQYF.

The chain is built from TRBV28 and TRBJ2-3; 7 positions agree with TRBD1. The CDR3 runs to 15 residues. J lost 5 bases, V lost 6 bases, and 11 bases had no gene match. The germline CDR1 and CDR2 sequences are MDHEN and SYDVKM. CDR3 loop: CASSPGTANIDTQYF. The CDR3 DNA reads as TGTGCCAGCAGCCCCGGGACAGCCAACATAGATACGCAGTATTTT.

The rearrangement uses TRBV7-3 and TRBJ2-7; 7 bases line up with TRBD1. Losses at the gene ends were 6 bases for V and 0 bases for J; bases not matched to a gene: 8. The CDR3 has 15 amino acids. The germline gives CDR1 SGHTA, CDR2 FQGTGA. The CDR3 sequence: CASSRGGQSSYEQYF. CDR3 DNA: TGTGCCAGCAGTAGAGGGGGACAGAGCTCCTACGAGCAGTACTTC.

This chain links TRBV9 with TRBJ1-5; D not certain. This CDR3 contains 14 residues. CDR1 is SGDLS and CDR2 is YYNGEE in the germline V gene. Between the trimmed V and J ends, which lost 3 bases and 4 bases, there was a span of 11 bases. In DNA, the CDR3 is TGTGCCAGCAGCGCCCACGCGGGGAATCAGCCCCAGCATTTT. It specifies CASSAHAGNQPQHF.

The chain combines TRBV9 with TRBJ1-1; D not resolved. Trimming took 0 bases from V and 0 from J, leaving 3 bases between them. The germline V gene encodes CDR1 SGDLS and CDR2 YYNGEE. CDR3 length: 13 amino acids. The CDR3 protein is CASSVDLNTEAFF. CDR3 nucleotide sequence: TGTGCCAGCAGCGTAGACTTGAACACTGAAGCTTTCTTT.

V usage is TRBV5-4 and J usage is TRBJ2-7; TRBD2 might be the D (6 bases). The length of the CDR3 is 16 residues. V was pared by 5 bases and J by 5 bases, with 23 bases between. Per the germline V gene, CDR1 is SGHNT and CDR2 is YYREEE (reference sequence). The CDR3 sequence is CASSPAGTLMRDEQYF. The CDR3 coding sequence is TGTGCCAGCAGTCCGGCCGGGACTCTTATGCGGGACGAGCAGTACTTC. The full variable domain, completed using reference TRBV5-4 and TRBJ2-7, is ETGVTQSPTHLIKTRGQQVTLRCSSQSGHNTVSWYQQALGQGPQFIFQYYREEENGRGNFPPRFSGLQFPNYSSELNVNALELDDSALYLCASSPAGTLMRDEQYFGPGTRLTVT.

The chain couples TRBV7-8 to TRBJ1-5; D gene unclear. Looked up from germline, CDR1 is SGHVS and CDR2 is FQNEAQ. The CDR3 consists of 15 residues. The V end was cut by 6 bases, the J end by 4 bases, with 16 bases between. In DNA, the CDR3 is TGTGCCAGCAGTCGTACGGGGTCTGGAAATCAGCCCCAGCATTTT. This codes for CASSRTGSGNQPQHF.

The CDR3 bases are TGTGCCAGCCGGTCAGGGCCCCAGCATTTT. As protein: CASRSGPQHF. The rearrangement joins TRBV6-5 to TRBJ1-5; no clear D. Trimming cost V 8 bases and J 9 bases, with 8 bases left between them. Germline lookup yields CDR1 MNHEY and CDR2 SVGAGI. The CDR3 has 10 residues.

J is TRBJ1-4 and V is TRBV5-4; a possible D gene is TRBD1 (5 bases). With 1 base removed from V and 2 bases from J, the gap between germline ends came to 6 bases. The CDR3 spans 14 residues. CDR1 is SGHNT, CDR2 YYREEE, per germline (reference sequence). In DNA, the CDR3 is TGTGCCAGCAGCTTGCAGGGTACTAATGAAAAACTGTTTTTT. Translation gives CASSLQGTNEKLFF.

The CDR3, as DNA: TGTGCCAGCAGCCAAGAACTTCAAGAGACCCAGTACTTC. It yields the protein CASSQELQETQYF. The gene calls are TRBV3-1 (or the pseudogene TRBV3-2) and TRBJ2-5; no reliable D call. Trimming took off 0 bases at V and 2 bases at J, with 4 bases between the two ends. The germline V gene encodes CDR1 LGHDT and CDR2 YNNKEL (reference sequence). CDR3 size: 13 residues.

The chain is built from TRBV7-8 and TRBJ1-1; perhaps TRBD1 as D (6 bases). The germline V gene encodes CDR1 SGHVS and CDR2 FQNEAQ. With 5 bases removed from V and 11 bases from J, the gap between germline ends came to 18 bases. The CDR3 has 13 amino acids. CDR3 coding DNA: TGTGCCAGCAGCCCCGGGGGGCCCCAAAGGGCTTTCTTT. Translating it yields CASSPGGPQRAFF.

The chain links TRBV6-4 to TRBJ2-1; a weak D match, TRBD1 (5 bases). In germline, CDR1 is MRHNA, CDR2 SNTAGT. The CDR3 consists of 10 residues. The CDR3 is CPQEPSEQFF. The CDR3 DNA follows: TGTCCACAGGAGCCAAGTGAGCAGTTCTTC.

In DNA, the CDR3 is TGTGCCAGCAGCTTACAGCGGGGGGCACTGGGAACCGGGGAGCTGTTTTTT. Protein sequence: CASSLQRGALGTGELFF. The rearrangement uses TRBV7-3 and TRBJ2-2, with TRBD2 matching 9 bases. Unmatched junction bases numbered 9, after V lost 2 bases and J lost 5 bases. This CDR3 is built from 17 residues. The germline gives CDR1 SGHTA, CDR2 FQGTGA. Looking up the rest from reference TRBV7-3 and TRBJ2-2 gives the full variable domain: GAGVSQTPSNKVTEKGKYVELRCDPISGHTALYWYRQSLGQGPEFLIYFQGTGAADDSGLPNDRFFAVRPEGSVSTLKIQRTERGDSAVYLCASSLQRGALGTGELFFGEGSRLTVL.

The chain joins TRBV18 to TRBJ1-1; no clear D. Germline V gives CDR1 KGHSH, CDR2 LQKENI. The CDR3 is made up of 12 amino acids. V shed 4 bases and J shed 6 bases, with 9 bases lying between them. The CDR3: CASSRPGSEAFF. In nucleotides, the CDR3 is TGTGCCAGCTCACGCCCGGGATCTGAAGCTTTCTTT.